This TCR beta chain was profiled in a study of CD8 T cells in ankylosing spondylitis. Broader study findings: Among TCR beta sequences, a motif of fewer than 10 highly homologous variants appeared characteristic of ankylosing spondylitis blood.

Germline V gene lookup returns CDR1 DFQATT and CDR2 SNEGSKA (reference sequence). This CDR3 has 15 residues. Researchers built TCR beta libraries using quantitative 5'-RACE with molecular barcodes. TCRdb itself ran the 5' RACE reads through MiXCR, one entry per CDR3 protein. The table lists some 130,000 distinct CDR3 sequences, 7% to 10% of them singletons. This clonotype was counted between two and nine times. Its antigen is unidentified. Compared with germline, one end of the junction differs, possibly owing to a read error. The clonotype originates from a male donor with ankylosing spondylitis. The chain combines TRBV20-1 with TRBJ2-2, with TRBD1 as a possible D gene (6 bases). Source material: synovial fluid, either unsorted or a sorted T cell fraction (not recorded which). The CDR3 is CSAKSGEPETGELFF. As DNA, the CDR3 is TGCAGTGCTAAGTCAGGGGAGCCGGAAACCGGGGAACTGTTTTTT.